The rows below give T cell receptor beta chains drawn from one sample of a study of blood T cell repertoires in COVID-19. Sequencing used immunoSEQ multiplex PCR; TCRdb keeps in-frame clones, though not all of them. The sample lists over 150,000 clones, 65% to 80% occurring once. The sample consisted of peripheral blood. The receptors originated from a woman in her forties or fifties with acute or convalescent COVID-19. Both conserved end residues are part of each CDR3. D genes are given only for firm matches. The size entry is marked missing in some rows and otherwise reads once, few, many or a size class.

d_call	v_call	j_call	clone_size	cdr3_nt	cdr3_aa
TRBD2	TRBV3-1/TRBV3-2	TRBJ2-1	.	TGTGCCAGCAGCCCGACTAGCGAGTTTAGGCATGAGCAGTTCTTC	CASSPTSEFRHEQFF
.	TRBV28	TRBJ2-1	.	TGTGCCGCACGAGGGCGAGGCTCCTACAATGAGCAGTTCTTC	CAARGRGSYNEQFF
.	TRBV25-1	TRBJ1-1	.	TGTGCCAGCAGCCCCACTGATGGTAGGCGCGGTCGCACTGAAGCTTTCTTT	CASSPTDGRRGRTEAFF
.	TRBV5-1	TRBJ2-1	.	TGCGCCAGCAGCTTCGTTAGCGGAGCCTCCTACAATGAGCAGTTCTTC	CASSFVSGASYNEQFF
TRBD2	TRBV5-6	TRBJ2-2	.	TGTGCCAGCAGCTTGGAATTTTGGCGGGAGCCCTCAGGGGGGGAGCTGTTTTTT	CASSLEFWREPSGGELFF
TRBD1	TRBV19	TRBJ1-2	.	TGTGCCAGTAGTCCCACCCGACAGGGGGAACTCTATGGCTACACCTTC	CASSPTRQGELYGYTF
.	TRBV18	TRBJ2-7	once	TGTGCCAGCTCCCCCCCGTCGTCCTACGAGCAGTACTTC	CASSPPSSYEQYF
TRBD1	TRBV19	TRBJ1-1	.	TGTGCCAGTAGGGGACAGGGGTACACTGAAGCTTTCTTT	CASRGQGYTEAFF
TRBD1	TRBV2	TRBJ1-6	.	TGTGCCAGCAGTTGGGACAGCCCCTTTAATTCACCCCTCCACTTT	CASSWDSPFNSPLHF
.	TRBV6-6	TRBJ2-7	.	TGTGCCACCAGGGCAGGAACTTACGAGCAGTACTTC	CATRAGTYEQYF
TRBD1	TRBV5-6	TRBJ2-5	once	TGTGCCAGCAGCTTAAGGACAGGGGGCAGCGAGACCCAGTACTTC	CASSLRTGGSETQYF
.	TRBV7-6	TRBJ1-1	.	TGTGCCAGCAGCTTAAAGGACACCGGGAACACTGAAGCTTTCTTT	CASSLKDTGNTEAFF
TRBD1	TRBV6-1	TRBJ1-5	.	TGTGCCAGCAGTGAAGGGGACAGGGGGCTTCAGCCCCAGCATTTT	CASSEGDRGLQPQHF
.	TRBV20-1	TRBJ2-7	.	TGCAGTGCGGAGCTAGCATCGTTTCGGTACTTC	CSAELASFRYF
.	TRBV12-5	TRBJ1-5	.	TGTGCTAGTGGTCCGGAGGCGGGTTACGGTCAGCCCCAGCATTTT	CASGPEAGYGQPQHF
TRBD2	TRBV9	TRBJ2-5	.	TGTGCCAGCAGCGGACGGCCTGGGACTAGCGAGGTCTATAGGGAGACCCAGTACTTC	CASSGRPGTSEVYRETQYF
.	TRBV28	TRBJ1-4	.	TGTGCCAGCAGTTTAGGGGGGTTCAGCGAAAAACTGTTTTTT	CASSLGGFSEKLFF
.	TRBV16	TRBJ2-7	few	TGTGCCAGCAGCCCTCTCCCCCAGTACGAGCAGTACTTC	CASSPLPQYEQYF
.	TRBV10-3	TRBJ1-3	.	TGTGCCATCGGGAAACCTCAGGGGACAGGAAACACCATATATTTT	CAIGKPQGTGNTIYF
.	TRBV5-1	TRBJ2-6	.	TGCGCCAGCAGCTTGGACTTCTCCCCCGGGGCCAACGTCCTGACTTTC	CASSLDFSPGANVLTF
TRBD1	TRBV25-1	TRBJ2-1	once	TGTGCCAGCAGTGCCTGGACAGGGAACAATGAGCAGTTCTTC	CASSAWTGNNEQFF
.	TRBV14	TRBJ1-6	.	TGTGCCAGCAGCTCACAGGGTTATTCACCCCTCCACTTT	CASSSQGYSPLHF
TRBD1	TRBV2	TRBJ1-2	few	TGTGCCAGCCTCGGACAGGGGGAACTTGGCTACACCTTC	CASLGQGELGYTF
TRBD2	TRBV6-5	TRBJ2-3	.	TGTGCCAGCTCTAGCGGGGGGGCCCCAGATACGCAGTATTTT	CASSSGGAPDTQYF
.	TRBV24-1	TRBJ1-6	.	TGTGCCACCAGTGCCAGGGTGGGTTCACCCCTCCACTTT	CATSARVGSPLHF
.	TRBV27	TRBJ1-4	.	TGTGCCAGCAGTCTAACAGGGAGGGAAGGCCTGTTTTTT	CASSLTGREGLFF
TRBD1	TRBV28	TRBJ2-4	.	TGTGCCAGCAAAGGACAGGGTTGGGCGGCCAAAAACATTCAGTACTTC	CASKGQGWAAKNIQYF
TRBD1	TRBV19	TRBJ1-1	.	TGTGCCAGTAGTCCAGGGACAGGGCGACACATGAACACTGAAGCTTTCTTT	CASSPGTGRHMNTEAFF
.	TRBV7-2	TRBJ2-5	once	TGTGCCAGCAGCTTAGTGAGTATGTCACGCGAGACCCAGTACTTC	CASSLVSMSRETQYF
TRBD1	TRBV7-8	TRBJ1-1	few	TGTGCCAGCAGCCCGGACAGGGCTGAAGCTTTCTTT	CASSPDRAEAFF
TRBD2	TRBV27	TRBJ2-1	.	TGTGCCAGCAGACGGGAAAGGACTAGCGGGGGCAATGAGCAGTTCTTC	CASRRERTSGGNEQFF
.	TRBV19	TRBJ1-1	.	TGTGCCAGTACCCATATTGGGGGGAAGAACACTGAAGCTTTCTTT	CASTHIGGKNTEAFF
.	TRBV28	TRBJ1-5	few	TGTGCCAGCAGTGCCGGTAGGTTTTCGGCCGGGGATCAGCCCCAGCATTTT	CASSAGRFSAGDQPQHF
.	TRBV6-2/TRBV6-3	TRBJ2-3	.	TGTGCCAGCAGTCCACAGGGACCCACAGATACGCAGTATTTT	CASSPQGPTDTQYF
.	TRBV9	TRBJ2-7	few	TGTGCCAGCAGCCCCCGAGGTAGCGACCCCTACGAGCAGTACTTC	CASSPRGSDPYEQYF
TRBD2	TRBV6-2/TRBV6-3	TRBJ2-4	.	TGTGCCAGCAGTTATCCTGGGACTAGCGGGAGCGGAGTCAAAAACATTCAGTACTTC	CASSYPGTSGSGVKNIQYF
TRBD1	TRBV6-5	TRBJ2-6	.	TGTGCCATACAGACAGGGGGTTCTGGGGCCAACGTCCTGACTTTC	CAIQTGGSGANVLTF
.	TRBV27	TRBJ2-7	.	TGTGCCAGCAGCCAAACAGGGTACGAGCAGTACTTC	CASSQTGYEQYF
.	TRBV3-1/TRBV3-2	TRBJ2-5	.	TGTGCCAGCAGCAGGGACGGGAGGAGGGGGGAGACCCAGTACTTC	CASSRDGRRGETQYF